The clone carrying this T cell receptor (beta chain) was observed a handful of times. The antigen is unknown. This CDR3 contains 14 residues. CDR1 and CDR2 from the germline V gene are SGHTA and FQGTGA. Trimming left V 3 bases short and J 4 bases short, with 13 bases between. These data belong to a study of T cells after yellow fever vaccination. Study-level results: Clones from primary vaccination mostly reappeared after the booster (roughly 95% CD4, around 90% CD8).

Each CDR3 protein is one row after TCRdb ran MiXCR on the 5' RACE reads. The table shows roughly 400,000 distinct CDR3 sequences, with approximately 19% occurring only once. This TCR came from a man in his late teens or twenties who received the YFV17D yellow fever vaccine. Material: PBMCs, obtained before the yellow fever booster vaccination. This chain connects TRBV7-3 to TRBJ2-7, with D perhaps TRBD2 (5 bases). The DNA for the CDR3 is TGTGCCAGCAGCTTTTCCGCCGGGAATTACGAGCAGTACTTC. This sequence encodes CASSFSAGNYEQYF.